This TCR beta chain emerged from a study of shared clonotypes between healthy human individuals. The germline V gene has CDR1 SGHTA and CDR2 FQGNSA. The germline V and J ends were trimmed by 1 base and 2 bases, with 8 bases remaining between them. There are 14 residues in the CDR3. Splitting of each subset's genomic DNA was done evenly across several immunoSEQ plates. Template amounts of approximately 300 ng DNA, around 31,000 T cell genomes, were employed in unsorted PBMC replicate PCRs. The data were produced by immunoSEQ multiplex PCR, yet TCRdb's version contains in-frame clones alone and is incomplete. This table holds fewer than 600,000 clones, 75% to 85% found once.

V and J are TRBV7-2 and TRBJ1-2; D is ambiguous. The TCR comes from a woman aged 40-49 years in good health. Some clones in this sample may be carry-over from other donors' samples. Specimen: PBMCs. CDR3 coding DNA: TGTGCCAGCAGCTTAGATGGACCGAACTATGGCTACACCTTC. This translates into CASSLDGPNYGYTF.